The clone carrying this TCR beta chain came up many times. Its antigen is as yet unknown. TCRdb reanalysed the 5' RACE reads using MiXCR and keeps one entry per CDR3 protein. This sample has hundreds of thousands of distinct CDR3 sequences, with 20% to 30% found just once. The germline gives CDR1 SNHLY, CDR2 FYNNEI. V lost 1 base, J lost 2 bases, and 6 bases lay in between. The CDR3 extends over 13 amino acids. This entry is derived from a study of CD8 T cells in ankylosing spondylitis. Study-wide results and caveats: Existing reports had already noted some motif variants in reactive arthritis synovial fluid and blood.

Source material: blood, either unsorted or a sorted T cell fraction (not recorded which). The gene calls are TRBV2 and TRBJ2-7, with no clear D. The receptor's source is a male donor with ankylosing spondylitis or in good health (not recorded which). CDR3 DNA sequence: TGTGCCAGCAGTGAAGGCTGGACCTACGAGCAGTACTTC. Protein sequence: CASSEGWTYEQYF.